One sample yielded the 29 T cell receptor beta chains listed below, sequenced in a study of T cells in Graves' hyperthyroidism and ophthalmopathy. Amplification of TCR beta CDR3 regions was performed using RNA transcripts as template. The TCR CDR3 first-round RT-PCR relied on the HTBI primer set. TCRdb re-derived calls from the multiplex PCR reads in MiXCR, one entry per CDR3 protein. Of almost 600,000 distinct CDR3 sequences listed, 11% to 15% are singletons. The sample taken for sequencing was blood. These receptors came from a woman in her thirties with Graves' hyperthyroidism that later progressed to Graves' ophthalmopathy.

Only a few counts were recorded for this clonotype. The rearrangement links TRBV7-9 to TRBJ2-7, with D perhaps matching TRBD1 (6 bases). The germline V gene encodes CDR1 SEHNR and CDR2 FQNEAQ (reference sequence). Trimming pared 1 base from V and 5 bases from J, leaving 15 bases between. The CDR3 is 15 amino acids. The CDR3 DNA reads TGTGCCAGCAGCTTAGGCACAGGGAAACCCCACGAGCAGTACTTC. This codes for CASSLGTGKPHEQYF.

This clonotype was picked up many times. J is TRBJ2-3 and V is TRBV27, with 13 nucleotides matching TRBD2. With 3 bases clipped from V and 3 bases from J, the junction kept 6 bases outside the gene matches. Per the germline V gene, CDR1 is MNHEY and CDR2 is SMNVEV (reference sequence). The CDR3 is 17 amino acids. The CDR3 region has the DNA TGTGCCAGCAGTTTGATCGGACTAGCGGGAGCGACAGATACGCAGTATTTT. Protein: CASSLIGLAGATDTQYF.

The chain carries TRBV7-2 and TRBJ1-2, with TRBD1 as a possible D gene (6 bases). This CDR3 has 16 amino acids. V gave up 1 base and J gave up 4 bases, with 16 bases separating them. Per the germline V gene, CDR1 is SGHTA and CDR2 is FQGNSA. The CDR3: CASSLGGGSSSYGYTF. The CDR3 nucleotides read TGTGCCAGCAGCTTAGGGGGGGGCAGCTCTAGCTATGGCTACACCTTC.

This clonotype was detected ten times or more. The junction differs from germline at one of its ends, possibly a read error. J is TRBJ2-1 and V is TRBV12-3 or TRBV12-4; TRBD1 might be the D (5 bases). The CDR3 is 15 residues long. CDR3 region: CASSLEGVGNNEQFF. CDR3 in DNA: TGTGCCAGCAGCTTAGAAGGGGTAGGCAACAATGAGCAGTTCTTC.

The gene calls are TRBV3-1 and TRBJ2-7; 14 nucleotides align to TRBD2. J was trimmed by 0 bases and V by 5 bases; bases with no gene match: 9. The CDR3 sequence is 18 residues long. Per the germline V gene, CDR1 is LGHDT and CDR2 is YNNKEL (reference sequence). The CDR3 nucleotides read TGTGCCAGCAGCAAAGGGACTAGCGGGAGACTCATCTCCTACGAGCAGTACTTC. It encodes CASSKGTSGRLISYEQYF.

This clonotype appeared many times. The chain uses TRBV7-9 and TRBJ1-5, with D maybe TRBD1 (5 bases). V lost 3 bases to trimming and J lost 6 bases, with 12 bases between them. The CDR3 is 14 amino acids. Germline V CDR1 and CDR2: SEHNR, FQNEAQ (reference sequence). In DNA form, the CDR3 reads TGTGCCAGCAGCTTCGATACCGGGACTCAGCCCCAGCATTTT. This encodes CASSFDTGTQPQHF.

On this clonotype itself: The junction departs from the called germline gene at one end, perhaps through a read error. This rearrangement joins TRBV6-5 to TRBJ2-2, with 8 bases aligning to TRBD2. The CDR3 extends over 14 amino acids. Germline V gene sequence: CDR1 MNHEY, CDR2 SVGAGI. Here the CDR3 reads CAGSYRGGNGELFF. The CDR3, as DNA: TGTGCCGGCAGTTATCGCGGGGGGAACGGGGAGCTGTTTTTT.

This clonotype was picked up many times. The genes are TRBV28 and TRBJ1-5; the D is unclear. The CDR3 length is 11 residues. V lost 5 bases to trimming and J lost 4 bases, with 3 bases between them. Germline CDR1 and CDR2: MDHEN and SYDVKM. The CDR3 region is CASSENQPQHF. The CDR3 nucleotides read TGTGCCAGCAGTGAGAATCAGCCCCAGCATTTT.

The chain uses TRBV6-5 and TRBJ2-7, with a tentative D call TRBD2 (5 bases). The CDR3 loop spans 16 amino acids. Trimming pared 0 bases from V and 0 bases from J, leaving 12 bases between. Germline CDR1 MNHEY, CDR2 SVGAGI. The CDR3 sequence is CASSYSVTGYSYEQYF. CDR3 DNA: TGTGCCAGCAGTTACTCGGTGACGGGGTACTCCTACGAGCAGTACTTC.

The rearrangement links TRBV20-1 to TRBJ2-1; 9 bases match TRBD2. Germline CDR1 and CDR2: DFQATT and SNEGSKA (reference sequence). The J segment lost 8 bases and the V segment lost 6 bases, leaving 11 bases of the junction unmatched. The CDR3 consists of 14 residues. The CDR3 DNA reads TGCAGTGCCGGGGCGGGAGGGCCCGGCCATGAGCAGTTCTTC. This translates into CSAGAGGPGHEQFF.

The CDR3 is CASSLGYQNTEAFF. The CDR3 DNA follows: TGTGCCAGCAGCTTAGGTTACCAGAACACTGAAGCTTTCTTT. This rearrangement joins TRBV11-2 to TRBJ1-1; the D is unclear. Germline V gene sequence: CDR1 SGHAT, CDR2 FQNNGV. The V end lost 1 base, the J end lost 1 base, and 7 bases lay between the germline ends. This CDR3 spans 14 amino acids.

This clonotype was counted at least ten times. The J gene is TRBJ2-3, the V gene TRBV5-4; D might be TRBD1 (5 bases). The length of the CDR3 is 13 residues. Trimming removed 5 bases from V and 6 bases from J, with 13 bases in between. The germline V gene encodes CDR1 SGHNT and CDR2 YYREEE (reference sequence). This chain's CDR3 is CASRTAGLDTQYF. The CDR3 bases are TGTGCCAGCAGGACCGCAGGGCTGGATACGCAGTATTTT.

This clonotype came up many times. The chain joins TRBV12-3 or TRBV12-4 to TRBJ2-5; tentative D call: TRBD1 (6 bases). The CDR3 spans 13 residues. V lost 3 bases and J 2 bases, leaving 7 bases between the germline ends. The CDR3 sequence is CASSFGTQETQYF. CDR3 nucleotides: TGTGCCAGCAGTTTTGGGACACAAGAGACCCAGTACTTC.

A single count supports this clonotype. This chain connects TRBV6-5 to TRBJ2-3; no firm D call. The CDR3 length is 14 residues. Between the trimmed V and J ends, which lost 2 bases and 1 base, there was a span of 7 bases. Germline CDR1 and CDR2: MNHEY and SVGAGI. This chain's CDR3 is CASSYNRGTDTQYF. CDR3 in DNA: TGTGCCAGCAGTTACAACCGGGGCACAGATACGCAGTATTTT.

The table lists this clonotype with many counts. The J gene is TRBJ2-3, the V gene TRBV5-8; D gene ambiguous. Germline loops: CDR1 SGHTS, CDR2 YDEGEE. Trimming took off 0 bases at V and 4 bases at J, with 12 bases between the two ends. The CDR3 length is 15 residues. The CDR3 DNA sequence: TGTGCCAGCAGCTTGGCTGCTCAGTACTCAGATACGCAGTATTTT. Its translation: CASSLAAQYSDTQYF.

This sequence joins TRBV4-2 and TRBJ1-1; D call uncertain. Germline V gene sequence: CDR1 LGHNA, CDR2 YNFKEQ. The CDR3 has 13 amino acids. V was trimmed by 4 bases and J by 3 bases, leaving 9 bases between them. CDR3 residues: CASSLLQDTEAFF. CDR3 nucleotides: TGTGCCAGCAGCCTCCTACAAGACACTGAAGCTTTCTTT.

There are a few counts of this clonotype. The chain recombines TRBV20-1 with TRBJ2-7; perhaps TRBD1 as D (5 bases). CDR3 size: 15 residues. V was shortened by 6 bases and J by 0 bases, with 18 bases between the two germline ends. Looked up from germline, CDR1 is DFQATT and CDR2 is SNEGSKA (reference sequence). CDR3 sequence: CSANYTDSSSYEQYF. CDR3 sequence (DNA): TGCAGTGCAAATTACACCGACAGCAGCTCCTACGAGCAGTACTTC.

This clonotype came up a few times. A read error may explain this, as a much larger clone is one base away. This chain links TRBV5-1 with TRBJ1-1; no reliable D call. CDR1 is SGHRS, CDR2 YFSETQ, per germline. The CDR3 runs to 13 residues. CDR3 in amino acids: CASSYDVNTGAFF. CDR3 bases: TGCGCCAGCAGTTATGACGTCAACACTGGAGCTTTCTTT. The variable domain in full, with the rest retrieved from reference TRBV5-1 and TRBJ1-1, is KAGVTQTPRYLIKTRGQQVTLSCSPISGHRSVSWYQQTPGQGLQFLFEYFSETQRNKGNFPGRFSGRQFSNSRSEMNVSTLELGDSALYLCASSYDVNTGAFFGQGTRLTVV.

V and J are TRBV5-4 and TRBJ1-4, with 9 bases that match TRBD1. The CDR3 is 13 residues long. V trimming: 4 bases; J trimming: 12 bases; junction bases outside the gene matches: 7. The germline V gene encodes CDR1 SGHNT and CDR2 YYREEE (reference sequence). Here the CDR3 reads CASSSKQGAELFF. Here the CDR3 DNA reads TGTGCCAGCAGCAGCAAACAGGGGGCGGAACTGTTTTTT.

The gene calls are TRBV4-3 and TRBJ2-7, with D perhaps TRBD2 (5 bases). The CDR3 is 14 amino acids. Germline loops: CDR1 LGHNA, CDR2 YSLEER. Trimming cost V 2 bases and J 4 bases, with 12 bases left between them. The CDR3 DNA follows: TGCGCCAGCAGCCAAAGGTCGGGAACATACGAGCAGTACTTC. This encodes CASSQRSGTYEQYF.

The V and J genes are TRBV28 and TRBJ2-7; D uncertain. V lost 4 bases, J lost 3 bases, and 13 bases lay in between. This CDR3 spans 14 amino acids. Looked up from germline, CDR1 is MDHEN and CDR2 is SYDVKM. CDR3 sequence reads: CASSSIWVNYEQYF. The CDR3 DNA follows: TGTGCCAGCAGTTCAATCTGGGTCAACTACGAGCAGTACTTC.

This clonotype was seen repeatedly, ten times or more. This sequence joins TRBV12-5 and TRBJ1-3; D is unresolved. Per germline, CDR1 LGHNT and CDR2 FRNRAP. The CDR3 sequence is 14 residues long. Trimming shortened V by 7 bases and J by 0 bases, and 10 bases separated the two germline ends. CDR3 in amino acids: CASEEPSSGNTIYF. For the CDR3, the DNA is TGTGCTAGTGAGGAACCCAGCTCTGGAAACACCATATATTTT.

This chain connects TRBV30 to TRBJ2-1; no reliable D call. The CDR3 loop spans 14 amino acids. The germline V and J ends were trimmed by 0 bases and 3 bases, with 9 bases remaining between them. Per germline, CDR1 GTSNPN and CDR2 SVGIG (reference sequence). This CDR3 is CAWSVMADYNEQFF. The CDR3 DNA follows: TGTGCCTGGAGTGTAATGGCGGACTACAATGAGCAGTTCTTC. Variable domain in full (rest from reference TRBV30 and TRBJ2-1): SQTIHQWPATLVQPVGSPLSLECTVEGTSNPNLYWYRQAAGRGLQLLFYSVGIGQISSEVPQNLSASRPQDRQFILSSKKLLLSDSGFYLCAWSVMADYNEQFFGPGTRLTVL.

A few counts support this clonotype. The chain employs TRBV10-3 and TRBJ2-5; no definite D call. The CDR3 spans 13 residues. V lost 6 bases to trimming and J lost 1 base, with 9 bases between them. CDR1 ENHRY and CDR2 SYGVKD come from the germline V gene. CDR3 nucleotides: TGTGCCATCAGCCCCAGGTCCCAAGAGACCCAGTACTTC. Translating gives CAISPRSQETQYF.

This clonotype was observed a few times. V and J are TRBV4-2 and TRBJ2-4; possible D gene TRBD2, 5 bases. The CDR3 covers 20 residues. The ends were cut back, 0 bases at V and 0 bases at J, with 21 bases in the middle. The germline gives CDR1 LGHNA, CDR2 YNFKEQ. The CDR3 is CASSQDPAGGLTLAKNIQYF. The CDR3 DNA follows: TGTGCCAGCAGCCAAGATCCAGCCGGCGGACTTACCCTAGCCAAAAACATTCAGTACTTC.

The V gene is TRBV7-9, the J gene TRBJ1-4, with D uncertain. The CDR3 runs to 17 residues. Germline V gene data show CDR1 as SEHNR and CDR2 as FQNEAQ (reference sequence). V lost 5 bases to trimming and J lost 3 bases, with 19 bases between them. The CDR3 protein is CASSPGAPLRPNEKLFF. The DNA of the CDR3 is TGTGCCAGCAGCCCTGGTGCCCCCCTCCGACCTAATGAAAAACTGTTTTTT.

This clonotype turned up a few times. The chain links TRBV5-1 to TRBJ1-1; unclear D gene. CDR3 size: 14 residues. Germline V gene data show CDR1 as SGHRS and CDR2 as YFSETQ. The V gene lost 6 bases and the J gene lost 1 base, with 13 bases spanning the gap. In DNA form, the CDR3 reads TGCGCCAGCAAAACGGACTTTCCGAACACTGAAGCTTTCTTT. Its protein product is CASKTDFPNTEAFF. Using reference TRBV5-1 and TRBJ1-1 for the parts outside the CDR3, the full variable domain is KAGVTQTPRYLIKTRGQQVTLSCSPISGHRSVSWYQQTPGQGLQFLFEYFSETQRNKGNFPGRFSGRQFSNSRSEMNVSTLELGDSALYLCASKTDFPNTEAFFGQGTRLTVV.

This clonotype was seen more than once but under ten times. This rearrangement joins TRBV5-1 to TRBJ2-2, with 8 nucleotides matching TRBD1. CDR3 length: 18 residues. V shed 0 bases and J 3 bases; nucleotides not matched to a gene: 10. Per the germline V gene, CDR1 is SGHRS and CDR2 is YFSETQ. The CDR3 nucleotides are TGCGCCAGCAGCTTGGCCCCAGGGGGCTTAGAATACACCGGGGAGCTGTTTTTT. Translating it yields CASSLAPGGLEYTGELFF. The variable domain in full, with the rest retrieved from reference TRBV5-1 and TRBJ2-2, is KAGVTQTPRYLIKTRGQQVTLSCSPISGHRSVSWYQQTPGQGLQFLFEYFSETQRNKGNFPGRFSGRQFSNSRSEMNVSTLELGDSALYLCASSLAPGGLEYTGELFFGEGSRLTVL.

In regard to this clonotype: This clone may be a read error of a much larger clone one base away. This chain joins TRBV27 and TRBJ2-7, with TRBD1 matching 8 bases. This CDR3 has 14 residues. Per the germline V gene, CDR1 is MNHEY and CDR2 is SMNVEV (reference sequence). The V gene end was trimmed by 5 bases and the J gene end by 7 bases; junction bases not matched to a gene: 10. The CDR3 coding sequence is TGTGCCAGCAGTGACGGACAGGGCGTCGGTGAGCAGTACTTC. Protein sequence: CASSDGQGVGEQYF.